This T cell receptor (beta chain) stems from a study of blood T cell repertoires in COVID-19. Looking at the study overall: Specimens from acute and convalescent COVID-19 originated in the United States, Italy and Spain. Sources were T cells, B-cell-depleted T cells, or PBMCs; the material itself was cDNA or gDNA.

The CDR3 sequence is 15 residues long. Germline assignment: CDR1 SEHNR and CDR2 FQNEAQ (reference sequence). Trimming took off 3 bases at V and 4 bases at J, with 14 bases between the two ends. In the original processing: Amplifying reference gene primers gave estimates of nucleated cell counts. Sequenced by immunoSEQ multiplex PCR; TCRdb stores in-frame clones only, minus some. The V and J calls and clone size are taken from that table; D and trimming were inferred from the DNA. The data hold some 37,000 clones, with approximately 86% observed a single time. This sequence originates from a man between 45 and 60 years old in a cohort sampled during active COVID-19. The chain employs TRBV7-9 and TRBJ2-3; TRBD2 might be the D (6 bases). The sequencing input was peripheral blood. DNA of the CDR3: TGTGCCAGCAGCTTGGGTAGCTCGGGGGCAGATACGCAGTATTTT. It codes for CASSLGSSGADTQYF.